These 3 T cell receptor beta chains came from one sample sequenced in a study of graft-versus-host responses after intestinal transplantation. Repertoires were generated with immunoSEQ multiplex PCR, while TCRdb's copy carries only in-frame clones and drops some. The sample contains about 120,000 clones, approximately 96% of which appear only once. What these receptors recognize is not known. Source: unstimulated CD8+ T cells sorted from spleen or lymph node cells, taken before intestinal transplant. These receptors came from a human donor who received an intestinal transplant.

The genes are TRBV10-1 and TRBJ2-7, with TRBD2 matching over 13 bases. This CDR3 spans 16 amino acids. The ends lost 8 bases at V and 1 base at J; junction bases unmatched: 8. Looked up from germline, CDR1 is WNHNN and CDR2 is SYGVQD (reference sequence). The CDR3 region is CASQPGLAGRSYEQYF. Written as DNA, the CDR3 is TGCGCCAGCCAGCCGGGACTAGCGGGGAGATCCTACGAGCAGTACTTC.

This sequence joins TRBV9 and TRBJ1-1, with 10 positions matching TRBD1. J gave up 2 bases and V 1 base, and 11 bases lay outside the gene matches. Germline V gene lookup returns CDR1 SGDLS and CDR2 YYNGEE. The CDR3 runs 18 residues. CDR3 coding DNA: TGTGCCAGCAGCGTACTCCCACCGGGACAGGGGCTTAACACTGAAGCTTTCTTT. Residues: CASSVLPPGQGLNTEAFF.

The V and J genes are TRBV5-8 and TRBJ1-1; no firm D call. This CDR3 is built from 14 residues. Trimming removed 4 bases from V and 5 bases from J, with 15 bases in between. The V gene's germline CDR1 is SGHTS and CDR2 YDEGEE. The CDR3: CASSLRRGWTEAFF. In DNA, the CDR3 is TGTGCCAGCAGCCTAAGGCGAGGGTGGACTGAAGCTTTCTTT.